This note documents a single T cell receptor (beta chain) sequence. What it binds is unknown. This record comes from a study of blood T cells in healthy people across ages. Study-level points and caveats: Estimated diversity across one million T cells was deemed an underestimate. TCR beta diversity per million T cells fell roughly linearly with age.

A second PCR, run for roughly 7 to 11 cycles, used a sample-barcoded 5' primer plus a J-beta primer mix. Each CDR3 protein is one row after TCRdb ran MiXCR on the 5' RACE reads. The top ten hold about 2.9% of the sample, which has about 780,000 distinct CDR3 sequences, more than 25% seen once. The CDR3 length is 11 residues. V shed 6 bases and J 10 bases; nucleotides not matched to a gene: 5. Germline-derived CDR1 and CDR2 are ENHRY and SYGVKD. This sample also appeared in a second study, on T cells of mothers and their children.

The chain links TRBV10-3 to TRBJ1-1; 7 bases fit TRBD1. Sequencing was performed on blood. This clonotype originated in a boy younger than 18 in good health. CDR3: CAIRGEGAAFF. CDR3 DNA: TGTGCCATCAGGGGGGAGGGGGCAGCTTTCTTT.